Listed below are T cell receptor beta chains from one sample, sequenced in a study of OX40 agonist ivuxolimab in advanced cancers. Only in-frame clones appear in the TCRdb table, and some are missing; sequencing was by immunoSEQ multiplex PCR. The table includes 25,000 to 35,000 clones, about four fifths detected once. The sequencing here drew on CD4+ or CD8+ T cells sorted from blood, taken in a trial of the OX40 agonist ivuxolimab. The receptors derive from an adult with an advanced solid tumor such as melanoma, head and neck, liver or kidney cancer. The CDR3 runs from the conserved cysteine through the conserved F or W. A D gene is named only where the DNA matches it firmly. Expanded clones get a size class; other rows say once, few or many, or leave the size out.

j_call,clone_size,cdr3_length,v_call,d_call,cdr3_nt,cdr3_aa
TRBJ1-5,-,15,TRBV27,TRBD1,TGTGCCAGCAGTCGCGGACAGGGGGTCAATCAGCCCCAGCATTTT,CASSRGQGVNQPQHF
TRBJ2-7,-,14,TRBV28,TRBD1,TGTGCCAGCAGTTTCGGACAGGGATGGTACGAGCAGTACTTC,CASSFGQGWYEQYF
TRBJ2-5,-,16,TRBV27,-,TGTGCCAGCAGTTTGTCGTGGGCAGGCGCGCAAGAGACCCAGTACTTC,CASSLSWAGAQETQYF
TRBJ2-3,-,16,TRBV29-1,TRBD2,TGCAGCGTCAGGGGAGGTACTAGCGGAAATTCAGATACGCAGTATTTT,CSVRGGTSGNSDTQYF
TRBJ2-2,-,13,TRBV9,-,TGTGCCAGCAGCGTAGTTGACACCGGGGAGCTGTTTTTT,CASSVVDTGELFF
TRBJ1-1,-,12,TRBV6-1,-,TGTGCCAGCCGGTGGGGGGGCACTGAAGCTTTCTTT,CASRWGGTEAFF
TRBJ1-2,-,14,TRBV11-3,-,TGTGCCAGCAGCTTAGATACAGCTAACTATGGCTACACCTTC,CASSLDTANYGYTF
TRBJ1-1,-,14,TRBV2,-,TGTGCCTCCCCGGGGGGCAGATTTAACACTGAAGCTTTCTTT,CASPGGRFNTEAFF
TRBJ2-1,-,14,TRBV2,-,TGTGCCAGCAGGAATAGCGGCTTAAACAATGAGCAGTTCTTC,CASRNSGLNNEQFF
TRBJ2-2,once,12,TRBV6-6,-,TGTGCCACCAGCCCTATGGCCGGGGAGCTGTTTTTT,CATSPMAGELFF
TRBJ2-7,-,14,TRBV5-3,-,TGTGCCAGCATGATCGTCAGGGGAAACTACGAGCAGTACTTC,CASMIVRGNYEQYF
TRBJ2-5,-,16,TRBV11-2,TRBD2,TGTGCCAGCAGCTTACAGACTAGCGGGAGGGCCGGGACCCAGTACTTC,CASSLQTSGRAGTQYF
TRBJ2-7,-,14,TRBV11-3,-,TGTGCCAGCAGCTTATGGCAGGGCGAGCGAGAGCAGTACTTC,CASSLWQGEREQYF